Below, 5 T cell receptor beta chains from the same sample are listed, as sequenced in a study of OX40 agonist ivuxolimab in advanced cancers. Here immunoSEQ multiplex PCR was the method, and the copy in TCRdb shows in-frame clones only, minus some. This sample has about 27,000 clones; approximately 90% occur once, and the top ten carry 15% to 20%. The sample in question was CD4+ or CD8+ T cells sorted from blood, obtained in a trial of the OX40 agonist ivuxolimab. The receptors stem from an adult with an advanced solid tumor such as melanoma, head and neck, liver or kidney cancer.

The chain combines TRBV11-2 with TRBJ2-3, with D unclear. The V gene's germline CDR1 is SGHAT and CDR2 FQNNGV. The CDR3 spans 12 residues. Deletions cut 5 bases from V and 3 bases from J, with 6 bases between. DNA for the CDR3: TGTGCCAGCAGCCGCATAACAGATACGCAGTATTTT. Amino acids: CASSRITDTQYF. Full variable domain (remainder filled in from reference TRBV11-2 and TRBJ2-3): EAGVAQSPRYKIIEKRQSVAFWCNPISGHATLYWYQQILGQGPKLLIQFQNNGVVDDSQLPKDRFSAERLKGVDSTLKIQPAKLEDSAVYLCASSRITDTQYFGPGTRLTVL.

The chain employs TRBV6-1 and TRBJ2-7; either TRBD1 or TRBD2 may supply D (5 bases each). The CDR3 has 14 residues. Looked up from germline, CDR1 is MNHNS and CDR2 is SASEGT. The V gene lost 2 bases and the J gene lost 2 bases, with 10 bases spanning the gap. The chain's CDR3 is CASSEPWDAYEQYF. The CDR3 bases are TGTGCCAGCAGTGAACCTTGGGACGCCTACGAGCAGTACTTC.

This clone has a single count. The gene calls are TRBV2 and TRBJ2-7; 11 bases fit TRBD2. From germline, CDR1 is SNHLY and CDR2 FYNNEI. The CDR3 spans 14 residues. Trimming cost V 4 bases and J 6 bases; bases outside gene matches: 5. In nucleotides, the CDR3 is TGTGCCAGCAGTGCACTAGCGGGAGTTGGCGAGCAGTACTTC. This encodes CASSALAGVGEQYF. The complete variable domain, with remaining parts taken from reference TRBV2 and TRBJ2-7, reads EPEVTQTPSHQVTQMGQEVILRCVPISNHLYFYWYRQILGQKVEFLVSFYNNEISEKSEIFDDQFSVERPDGSNFTLKIRSTKLEDSAMYFCASSALAGVGEQYFGPGTRLTVT.

This chain joins TRBV29-1 and TRBJ2-2; 7 bases agree with TRBD2. V was clipped by 6 bases and J by 0 bases; unmatched bases: 7. Germline lookup yields CDR1 SQVTM and CDR2 ANQGSEA. There are 15 residues in the CDR3. This chain's CDR3 is CSVRLAPTNTGELFF. DNA for the CDR3: TGCAGCGTCAGACTAGCCCCTACGAACACCGGGGAGCTGTTTTTT.

This clone was observed a single time. The chain links TRBV5-1 to TRBJ1-1; a possible D gene is TRBD1 (6 bases). The germline CDR1 and CDR2 sequences are SGHRS and YFSETQ. Trimming removed 4 bases at V and 0 bases at J, with 10 bases between. The CDR3 covers 14 residues. The CDR3 protein is CASSEGDLNTEAFF. The CDR3 DNA follows: TGCGCCAGCAGCGAGGGGGATTTGAACACTGAAGCTTTCTTT.